These 28 T cell receptor beta chains originate from one sample sequenced in a study of T cells in localized non-small cell lung cancer. The data were produced by immunoSEQ multiplex PCR, yet TCRdb's version contains in-frame clones alone and is incomplete. The sample comprises 1,500 to 2,000 clones, around 29% of which are singletons, and 15% to 19% rests with the top ten. The material sequenced was normal lung tissue next to the tumor, taken before any cancer treatment. All receptors derive from a female donor older than 55 with stage I lung adenocarcinoma.

This clone occurred once. V and J are TRBV30 and TRBJ1-5, with 7 bases aligning to TRBD1. Germline lookup yields CDR1 GTSNPN and CDR2 SVGIG (reference sequence). The ends lost 4 bases at V and 5 bases at J; junction bases unmatched: 5. The CDR3 covers 13 residues. CDR3 loop: CAWNHQGDQPQHF. DNA of the CDR3: TGTGCCTGGAATCATCAGGGGGATCAGCCCCAGCATTTT. The full variable domain, in which reference TRBV30 and TRBJ1-5 provide the parts outside the CDR3, is SQTIHQWPATLVQPVGSPLSLECTVEGTSNPNLYWYRQAAGRGLQLLFYSVGIGQISSEVPQNLSASRPQDRQFILSSKKLLLSDSGFYLCAWNHQGDQPQHFGDGTRLSIL.

The chain's CDR3 is CASSEWTDSNEKLFF. The DNA for the CDR3 is TGCGCCAGCAGTGAGTGGACGGACTCCAATGAAAAACTGTTTTTT. The rearrangement joins TRBV10-2 to TRBJ1-4; D not resolved. The germline CDR1 and CDR2 sequences are WSHSY and SAAADI. The V end lost 1 base, the J end lost 5 bases, and 11 bases lay between the germline ends. The CDR3 consists of 15 residues.

In this sample, this clone is large. The rearrangement joins TRBV6-8 to TRBJ2-3; D remains unclear. This CDR3 is 14 amino acids long. Germline loops: CDR1 MNHGY, CDR2 SAAAGT. V shed 5 bases and J shed 9 bases, with 18 bases lying between them. The CDR3 here is CASSASSAMGTQYF. CDR3 nucleotide sequence: TGTGCCAGCAGTGCCTCGTCGGCGATGGGGACGCAGTATTTT.

This clone was seen more than once but under ten times. The chain has TRBV11-1 and TRBJ1-1; unclear D gene. CDR1 SGHAT and CDR2 FQDESV come from the germline V gene (reference sequence). CDR3 size: 14 residues. The ends were cut back, 5 bases at V and 0 bases at J, with 10 bases in the middle. The CDR3 loop reads CASSPPIMNTEAFF. The CDR3 DNA is TGTGCCAGCAGCCCTCCAATTATGAACACTGAAGCTTTCTTT.

The chain recombines TRBV28 with TRBJ1-2; 7 bases match TRBD1. Germline V lookup: CDR1 MDHEN, CDR2 SYDVKM. The trim removed 6 bases at V and 4 bases at J, leaving 5 bases unmatched. This CDR3 has 13 amino acids. DNA for the CDR3: TGTGCCAGCAGCCCGGGACAGAGCTATGGCTACACCTTC. Residues: CASSPGQSYGYTF.

The chain recombines TRBV19 with TRBJ1-1; no firm D call. V lost 2 bases to trimming and J lost 4 bases, with 11 bases between them. Germline CDR1 and CDR2: LNHDA and SQIVND (reference sequence). The CDR3 totals 14 residues. CDR3 amino acids: CASSISGLGTEAFF. The DNA of the CDR3 is TGTGCCAGTAGTATATCCGGGCTCGGCACTGAAGCTTTCTTT.

The genes are TRBV19 and TRBJ1-5; TRBD1 agrees at 8 bases. V trimming: 7 bases; J trimming: 2 bases; junction bases outside the gene matches: 7. Germline V gene sequence: CDR1 LNHDA, CDR2 SQIVND (reference sequence). The CDR3 sequence is 15 residues long. In DNA form, the CDR3 reads TGTGCCAGTATCGACAGGGGCATCGGCAATCAGCCCCAGCATTTT. Residues: CASIDRGIGNQPQHF.

CDR3 protein: CASSPLTPIGIEAFF. The CDR3 coding sequence is TGTGCCAGCAGCCCCTTGACCCCGATCGGGATTGAAGCTTTCTTT. The V and J genes are TRBV11-3 and TRBJ1-1; D unclear. This CDR3 has 15 residues. V dropped 5 bases and J dropped 7 bases, with 20 bases sitting between them. CDR1 is SGHNT, CDR2 YENEEA, per germline.

In this sample, this clone is large. This CDR3 reads CASSIAGPSTDTQYF. CDR3 nucleotides: TGTGCCAGCTCAATAGCGGGACCGAGCACAGATACGCAGTATTTT. The chain joins TRBV18 to TRBJ2-3; 8 nucleotides match TRBD2. The V and J ends lost 5 bases and 0 bases, in that order; junction bases with no gene match: 4. The CDR3 extends over 15 amino acids. Germline V lookup: CDR1 KGHSH, CDR2 LQKENI. Supplemented by reference TRBV18 and TRBJ2-3, the full variable domain reads NAGVMQNPRHLVRRRGQEARLRCSPMKGHSHVYWYRQLPEEGLKFMVYLQKENIIDESGMPKERFSAEFPKEGPSILRIQQVVRGDSAAYFCASSIAGPSTDTQYFGPGTRLTVL.

This clone was counted between two and nine times. This rearrangement joins TRBV11-3 to TRBJ2-7, with D possibly TRBD2 on 5 matching bases. The CDR3 is made up of 15 amino acids. Germline values: CDR1 SGHNT, CDR2 YENEEA. Trimming pared 1 base from V and 0 bases from J, leaving 10 bases between. CDR3 DNA sequence: TGTGCCAGCAGCTTAGTTGGCGGGTCCTCCTACGAGCAGTACTTC. Translating gives CASSLVGGSSYEQYF. The whole variable domain, remainder taken from reference TRBV11-3 and TRBJ2-7, is EAGVVQSPRYKIIEKKQPVAFWCNPISGHNTLYWYLQNLGQGPELLIRYENEEAVDDSQLPKDRFSAERLKGVDSTLKIQPAELGDSAVYLCASSLVGGSSYEQYFGPGTRLTVT.

This clone turned up a few times. The rearrangement joins TRBV6-8 to TRBJ1-4, with D hard to call. Germline loops: CDR1 MNHGY, CDR2 SAAAGT. CDR3 length: 13 amino acids. V was shortened by 10 bases and J by 0 bases, with 9 bases between the two germline ends. This CDR3 reads CAIKAATNEKLFF. The CDR3 DNA sequence: TGTGCCATTAAGGCAGCAACTAATGAAAAACTGTTTTTT.

By sample share, this clone is large. The gene calls are TRBV11-3 and TRBJ2-2, with D tentatively TRBD2 (5 bases). The CDR3 has 14 residues. V shed 3 bases and J shed 3 bases, with 8 bases lying between them. Germline V lookup: CDR1 SGHNT, CDR2 YENEEA. CDR3 amino acids: CASSFSVDTGELFF. The DNA of the CDR3 is TGTGCCAGCAGCTTTAGCGTCGACACCGGGGAGCTGTTTTTT.

The V gene is TRBV9, the J gene TRBJ2-3; maybe TRBD1 (5 bases). Germline CDR1 reads SGDLS; CDR2 reads YYNGEE. Trimming shortened V by 6 bases and J by 4 bases, and 9 bases separated the two germline ends. CDR3 length: 12 amino acids. The DNA for the CDR3 is TGTGCCAGCACCGAAGGGGCAGATACGCAGTATTTT. This gives the protein CASTEGADTQYF.

The rearrangement uses TRBV11-3 and TRBJ1-3; maybe TRBD1 (6 bases). V lost 5 bases and J 0 bases, leaving 14 bases between the germline ends. Germline V lookup: CDR1 SGHNT, CDR2 YENEEA. This CDR3 has 16 residues. CDR3 bases: TGTGCCAGCAGCCAAGCCGACAGGACCTCTGGAAACACCATATATTTT. Translated, it gives CASSQADRTSGNTIYF.

J is TRBJ2-1 and V is TRBV27; 7 nucleotides agree with TRBD1. V trimming: 4 bases; J trimming: 5 bases; junction bases outside the gene matches: 5. This CDR3 has 14 residues. Germline CDR1 reads MNHEY; CDR2 reads SMNVEV (reference sequence). Written as DNA, the CDR3 is TGTGCCAGCAGTTCCTGGACAGGACACAATGAGCAGTTCTTC. As protein: CASSSWTGHNEQFF.

The sample holds a few counts of this clone. The rearrangement joins TRBV9 to TRBJ1-2; no definite D call. Germline V gene sequence: CDR1 SGDLS, CDR2 YYNGEE. This CDR3 is 12 amino acids long. V lost 10 bases to trimming and J lost 7 bases, with 17 bases between them. This CDR3 reads CAGVGRAGGYTF. Here the CDR3 DNA reads TGTGCCGGGGTTGGGAGGGCTGGTGGCTACACCTTC.

J is TRBJ2-7 and V is TRBV11-3; 9 bases map to TRBD1. Looked up from germline, CDR1 is SGHNT and CDR2 is YENEEA. The CDR3 is 15 amino acids. V shed 5 bases, J shed 3 bases, and the junction held 8 bases outside the gene matches. CDR3 nucleotide sequence: TGTGCCAGCAGCCCTCGGACAGGGGAGGGCTACGAGCAGTACTTC. Amino acids: CASSPRTGEGYEQYF.

This clone is medium-sized within its sample. The chain uses TRBV12-2 and TRBJ2-2; TRBD2 is taken as the D call from the table, unchecked against the DNA. TRBV12-2 is a pseudogene locus. This CDR3 is built from 15 residues. Here the CDR3 reads CASDRTSGRTGELFF. CDR3 DNA: TGTGCCAGTGACCGGACTAGCGGGAGGACCGGGGAGCTGTTTTTT.

This chain connects TRBV15 to TRBJ2-5, with D uncertain. Trimming stripped 1 base from V and 2 bases from J, with 8 bases between. The germline V gene encodes CDR1 LNHNV and CDR2 YYDKDF (reference sequence). The CDR3 contains 14 residues. CDR3 sequence reads: CATSRGAVQETQYF. The CDR3 coding sequence is TGTGCCACCAGCAGAGGGGCAGTTCAAGAGACCCAGTACTTC.

This clone was counted between two and nine times. The chain employs TRBV1 and TRBJ2-1; the table names TRBD1, a call not compared with the DNA. TRBV1 is deemed a pseudogene. This CDR3 is built from 13 residues. The DNA of the CDR3 is TGCGCCAGCAGCGCAATACCCAAGGGGGAGCAGTTCTTC. This gives the protein CASSAIPKGEQFF.

This clone was picked up a small number of times. J is TRBJ2-3 and V is TRBV11-3; D is perhaps TRBD2 (6 bases). V was trimmed by 3 bases and J by 3 bases, leaving 16 bases between them. Germline values: CDR1 SGHNT, CDR2 YENEEA. The length of the CDR3 is 16 residues. CDR3 residues: CASSLWIDGTTDTQYF. The CDR3 nucleotides read TGTGCCAGCAGCTTGTGGATCGACGGGACTACAGATACGCAGTATTTT.

CDR3 DNA: TGTGCCTGGAGTGGGAGTACGCCCTACGAGCAGTACTTC. This gives the protein CAWSGSTPYEQYF. The chain employs TRBV30 and TRBJ2-7; no firm D call. Trimming removed 1 base from V and 2 bases from J, with 9 bases in between. CDR3 length: 13 residues. CDR1 is GTSNPN and CDR2 is SVGIG in the germline V gene (reference sequence).

The chain carries TRBV4-1 and TRBJ2-1; a weak D match, TRBD2 (6 bases). The CDR3 sequence is 14 residues long. Germline loops: CDR1 MGHRA, CDR2 YSYEKL. V lost 3 bases and J lost 6, with 12 bases in between. The CDR3 loop reads CASSQDTSPNEQFF. CDR3 coding DNA: TGCGCCAGCAGCCAGGATACTAGCCCCAATGAGCAGTTCTTC.

In its sample, this clone is medium-sized. The J gene is TRBJ2-7, the V gene TRBV11-3; D gene unclear. The V gene lost 2 bases and the J gene lost 0 bases, with 8 bases spanning the gap. CDR1 and CDR2 from the germline V gene are SGHNT and YENEEA. This CDR3 is built from 14 residues. This chain's CDR3 is CASSLNRNSYEQYF. CDR3 coding DNA: TGTGCCAGCAGCTTAAACCGCAACTCCTACGAGCAGTACTTC.

Relative to its sample, this clone is medium-sized. The rearrangement uses TRBV6-1 and TRBJ1-5, with 8 bases identical to TRBD1. Germline-derived CDR1 and CDR2 are MNHNS and SASEGT. Trimming at V came to 1 base and at J to 6 bases, leaving 2 bases not matched to a gene. The CDR3 runs 14 residues. The CDR3 DNA sequence: TGTGCCAGCAGTGAAGGGACAGGGATTCAGCCCCAGCATTTT. Translated: CASSEGTGIQPQHF.

The V call is TRBV11-3, the J call TRBJ1-2, with 9 bases lining up with TRBD1. There are 15 residues in the CDR3. V lost 4 bases to trimming and J lost 3 bases; unmatched junction nucleotides: 6. CDR1 and CDR2 from the germline V gene are SGHNT and YENEEA. In DNA form, the CDR3 reads TGTGCCAGCAGCTCCCGGGACAGGGCTGACTATGGCTACACCTTC. As protein: CASSSRDRADYGYTF.

This chain links TRBV18 with TRBJ2-7; maybe TRBD2 (5 bases). The CDR3 has 13 residues. Germline V CDR1 and CDR2: KGHSH, LQKENI. V was clipped by 8 bases and J by 3 bases, with 14 bases between them. CDR3 bases: TGTGCCAGCAACCACACTAGGGACTACGAGCAGTACTTC. Encoded protein: CASNHTRDYEQYF. Full variable domain (outside the CDR3, taken from reference TRBV18 and TRBJ2-7): NAGVMQNPRHLVRRRGQEARLRCSPMKGHSHVYWYRQLPEEGLKFMVYLQKENIIDESGMPKERFSAEFPKEGPSILRIQQVVRGDSAAYFCASNHTRDYEQYFGPGTRLTVT.

This clone is judged large (0.1 to 1%). The genes are TRBV11-3 and TRBJ1-4; D remains unclear. Germline CDR1 is SGHNT and CDR2 is YENEEA. CDR3 size: 15 residues. Trimming cost V 5 bases and J 3 bases, with 13 bases left between them. As DNA, the CDR3 is TGTGCCAGCAGCCCCGAGCCCGGCCCTAATGAAAAACTGTTTTTT. Protein: CASSPEPGPNEKLFF. Based on the CDR3 plus reference TRBV11-3 and TRBJ1-4, the full variable domain is EAGVVQSPRYKIIEKKQPVAFWCNPISGHNTLYWYLQNLGQGPELLIRYENEEAVDDSQLPKDRFSAERLKGVDSTLKIQPAELGDSAVYLCASSPEPGPNEKLFFGSGTQLSVL.